This T cell receptor (beta chain) was sequenced for a study of T cells in Graves' hyperthyroidism and ophthalmopathy. General study findings and limits: Appearing also in blood were most of the thyroid clonotypes expanded above 0.001.

This clonotype was counted many times. Its antigen remains unknown. Each patient was aged 18 to 65 and had newly diagnosed hyperthyroidism of under 2 months' duration. Those patients with uncontrolled infection, other autoimmune disease, pregnancy or lactation were excluded. Trimming cost V 1 base and J 0 bases, with 12 bases left between them. Germline CDR1 reads SGHTA; CDR2 reads FQGNSA. CDR3 length: 16 amino acids. There were TCR beta CDR3 regions amplified from RNA transcripts. A set of HTBI primers served as the primers for a first-round RT-PCR of the TCR CDR3. Each CDR3 protein is one row after TCRdb ran MiXCR on the multiplex PCR reads. The sample carries 610,000 or so distinct CDR3 sequences, more than 45% recorded once.

The sample was peripheral blood or thyroid tissue (not recorded which). The receptor was isolated from a woman aged 18-30 years with Graves' hyperthyroidism. The rearrangement links TRBV7-2 to TRBJ1-2, with D possibly TRBD1 on 6 matching bases. CDR3 coding DNA: TGTGCCAGCAGCTTAGATCGGACAGTCACTAACTATGGCTACACCTTC. It is translated as CASSLDRTVTNYGYTF.